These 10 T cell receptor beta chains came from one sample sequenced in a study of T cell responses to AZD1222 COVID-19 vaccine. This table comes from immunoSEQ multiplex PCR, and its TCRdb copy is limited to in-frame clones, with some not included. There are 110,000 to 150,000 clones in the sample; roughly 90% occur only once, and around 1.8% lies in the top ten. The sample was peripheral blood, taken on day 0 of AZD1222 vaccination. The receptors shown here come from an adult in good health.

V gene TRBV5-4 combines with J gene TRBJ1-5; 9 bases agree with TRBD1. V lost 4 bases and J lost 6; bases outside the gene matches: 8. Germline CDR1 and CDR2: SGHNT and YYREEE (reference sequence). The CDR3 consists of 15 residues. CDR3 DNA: TGTGCCAGCAGCCCGGGGACAGGGTCCGGTCAGCCCCAGCATTTT. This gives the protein CASSPGTGSGQPQHF. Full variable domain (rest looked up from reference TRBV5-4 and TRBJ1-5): ETGVTQSPTHLIKTRGQQVTLRCSSQSGHNTVSWYQQALGQGPQFIFQYYREEENGRGNFPPRFSGLQFPNYSSELNVNALELDDSALYLCASSPGTGSGQPQHFGDGTRLSIL.

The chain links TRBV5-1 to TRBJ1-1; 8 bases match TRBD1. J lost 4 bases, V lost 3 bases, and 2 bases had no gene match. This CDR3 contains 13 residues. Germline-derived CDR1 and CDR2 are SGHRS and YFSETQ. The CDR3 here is CASSSTGGTEAFF. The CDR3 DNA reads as TGCGCCAGCAGCTCCACAGGGGGCACTGAAGCTTTCTTT.

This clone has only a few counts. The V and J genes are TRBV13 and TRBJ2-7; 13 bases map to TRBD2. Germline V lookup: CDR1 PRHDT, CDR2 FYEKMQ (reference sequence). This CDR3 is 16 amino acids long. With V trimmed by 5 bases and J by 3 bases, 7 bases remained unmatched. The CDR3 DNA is TGTGCCAGCAGCCGGGGACTAGCGGGACGTATCTACGAGCAGTACTTC. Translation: CASSRGLAGRIYEQYF.

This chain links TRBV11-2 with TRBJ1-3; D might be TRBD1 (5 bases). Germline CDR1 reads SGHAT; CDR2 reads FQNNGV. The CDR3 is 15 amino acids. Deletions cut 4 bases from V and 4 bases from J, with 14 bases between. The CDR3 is CASSSRGVDGNTIYF. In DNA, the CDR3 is TGTGCCAGCAGCTCCAGAGGGGTAGACGGAAACACCATATATTTT.

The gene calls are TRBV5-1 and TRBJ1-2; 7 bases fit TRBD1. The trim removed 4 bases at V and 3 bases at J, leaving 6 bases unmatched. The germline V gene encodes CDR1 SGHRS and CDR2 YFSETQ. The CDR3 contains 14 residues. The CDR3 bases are TGCGCCAGCAGCCTCGGGACAGACTACTATGGCTACACCTTC. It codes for CASSLGTDYYGYTF.

CDR3 region: CASSQEWGTDTQYF. CDR3 sequence (DNA): TGCGCCAGCAGCCAAGAGTGGGGTACAGATACGCAGTATTTT. The gene calls are TRBV4-1 and TRBJ2-3; D call uncertain. Per germline, CDR1 MGHRA and CDR2 YSYEKL. The CDR3 extends over 14 amino acids. The V end was cut by 0 bases, the J end by 3 bases, with 7 bases between.

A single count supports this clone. The CDR3 sequence: CASSLGGPSTYNEQFF. The CDR3 DNA sequence: TGTGCCAGCTCTTTAGGGGGACCCTCCACCTACAATGAGCAGTTCTTC. V gene TRBV9 combines with J gene TRBJ2-1; maybe TRBD1 (6 bases). Trimming removed 7 bases at V and 2 bases at J, with 19 bases between. Looked up from germline, CDR1 is SGDLS and CDR2 is YYNGEE. The CDR3 runs to 16 residues. Complete variable domain (other parts from reference TRBV9 and TRBJ2-1): DSGVTQTPKHLITATGQRVTLRCSPRSGDLSVYWYQQSLDQGLQFLIQYYNGEERAKGNILERFSAQQFPDLHSELNLSSLELGDSALYFCASSLGGPSTYNEQFFGPGTRLTVL.

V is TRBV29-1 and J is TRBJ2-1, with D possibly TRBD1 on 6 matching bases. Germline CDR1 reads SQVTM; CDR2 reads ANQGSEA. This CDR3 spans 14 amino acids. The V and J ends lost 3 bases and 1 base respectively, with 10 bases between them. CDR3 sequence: CSVDGQGSYNEQFF. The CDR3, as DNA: TGCAGCGTTGATGGCCAGGGGTCCTACAATGAGCAGTTCTTC.

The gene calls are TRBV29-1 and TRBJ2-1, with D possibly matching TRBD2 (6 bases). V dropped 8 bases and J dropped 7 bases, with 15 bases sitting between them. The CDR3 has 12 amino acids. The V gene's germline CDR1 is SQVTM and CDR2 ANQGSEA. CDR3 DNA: TGCAGCTCCTCGTACGGGGGAAATGAGCAGTTCTTC. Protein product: CSSSYGGNEQFF.

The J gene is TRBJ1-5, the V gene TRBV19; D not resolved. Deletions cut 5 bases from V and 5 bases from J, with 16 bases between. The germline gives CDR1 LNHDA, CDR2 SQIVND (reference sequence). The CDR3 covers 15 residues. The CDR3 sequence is CASSPWRRRYQPQHF. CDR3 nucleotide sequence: TGTGCCAGTAGTCCCTGGCGCCGGCGCTATCAGCCCCAGCATTTT.